These 27 T cell receptor beta chains were sequenced from one sample in a study of blood T cell repertoires in COVID-19. Only in-frame clones appear in the TCRdb table, and some are missing; sequencing was by immunoSEQ multiplex PCR. Seen here are over 40,000 clones, 85% to 90% observed once, and the top ten hold about 27%. Sequencing was performed on peripheral blood. The receptors stem from a human donor in a cohort sampled during active COVID-19.

In its sample, this clone was seen once. Distinct nucleotide sequences in the sample also encode this CDR3. This chain links TRBV19 with TRBJ2-5, with D unresolved. Germline lookup yields CDR1 LNHDA and CDR2 SQIVND (reference sequence). The CDR3 is 11 amino acids. V gave up 3 bases and J gave up 5 bases, with 4 bases separating them. The CDR3 region has the DNA TGTGCCAGTAGTATCCGGGAGACCCAGTACTTC. It yields the protein CASSIRETQYF.

V gene TRBV6-2 or TRBV6-3 combines with J gene TRBJ2-1; the match to TRBD2 covers 9 bases. This CDR3 is built from 19 residues. V shed 4 bases and J 1 base; nucleotides not matched to a gene: 14. Germline V gives CDR1 MNHEY, CDR2 SVGEGT. The CDR3 DNA reads TGTGCCAGCAGTTTTCGCAAACTAGCGGGTCTCGCTTCCTACAATGAGCAGTTCTTC. It is translated as CASSFRKLAGLASYNEQFF.

The chain couples TRBV7-8 to TRBJ2-3, with D perhaps TRBD1 (7 bases). The CDR3 sequence is 19 residues long. V shed 5 bases and J shed 3 bases, with 27 bases lying between them. Germline-derived CDR1 and CDR2 are SGHVS and FQNEAQ. The CDR3 DNA is TGTGCCAGCAGCGACCCGGGACAGTTCGGAGGGCCCGTTACAGATACGCAGTATTTT. Translating gives CASSDPGQFGGPVTDTQYF.

V is TRBV9 and J is TRBJ2-5; 12 nucleotides line up with TRBD2. Germline lookup yields CDR1 SGDLS and CDR2 YYNGEE. CDR3 size: 16 residues. J lost 0 bases, V lost 0 bases, and 0 bases had no gene match. The CDR3 is CASSVGTSGNQETQYF. CDR3 nucleotide sequence: TGTGCCAGCAGCGTAGGGACTAGCGGGAACCAAGAGACCCAGTACTTC.

This chain links TRBV29-1 with TRBJ1-2; 10 nucleotides align to TRBD1. The CDR3 runs to 14 residues. With V trimmed by 6 bases and J by 6 bases, 10 bases remained unmatched. Germline CDR1 SQVTM, CDR2 ANQGSEA. This CDR3 is CSVVPGQGLHGYTF. The CDR3, as DNA: TGCAGCGTGGTACCGGGACAGGGGCTTCATGGCTACACCTTC.

The CDR3 DNA reads TGTGCCAGCTCACCACCGCTCGGGGATAATCAGCCCCAGCATTTT. Translation gives CASSPPLGDNQPQHF. V gene TRBV18 combines with J gene TRBJ1-5; no definite D call. Germline V lookup: CDR1 KGHSH, CDR2 LQKENI. The length of the CDR3 is 15 residues. V was cut by 0 bases and J by 4 bases, with 10 bases left in between. Variable domain in full (rest from reference TRBV18 and TRBJ1-5): NAGVMQNPRHLVRRRGQEARLRCSPMKGHSHVYWYRQLPEEGLKFMVYLQKENIIDESGMPKERFSAEFPKEGPSILRIQQVVRGDSAAYFCASSPPLGDNQPQHFGDGTRLSIL.

The V and J genes are TRBV19 and TRBJ1-1; D possibly corresponds to TRBD1 (6 bases). Looked up from germline, CDR1 is LNHDA and CDR2 is SQIVND (reference sequence). V lost 10 bases and J 4 bases, leaving 19 bases between the germline ends. This CDR3 is built from 14 residues. Written as DNA, the CDR3 is TGTGCCATCCGGGACACCGGATTGCGCACTGAAGCTTTCTTT. Residues: CAIRDTGLRTEAFF.

The rearrangement uses TRBV19 and TRBJ2-1; 11 positions agree with TRBD2. CDR3 length: 15 amino acids. The germline V gene has CDR1 LNHDA and CDR2 SQIVND (reference sequence). Trimming at V came to 4 bases and at J to 6 bases, leaving 5 bases not matched to a gene. This CDR3 reads CASSTLAGGRNEQFF. The CDR3 DNA is TGTGCCAGTAGTACCCTAGCGGGGGGCCGCAATGAGCAGTTCTTC.

A single count supports this clone. V gene TRBV7-6 combines with J gene TRBJ2-1, with 7 nucleotides matching TRBD2. Germline loops: CDR1 SGHVS, CDR2 FNYEAQ. The CDR3 runs 16 residues. J lost 6 bases, V lost 5 bases, and 13 bases had no gene match. The CDR3 protein is CASSPNTGGIRNEQFF. In nucleotides, the CDR3 is TGTGCCAGCAGCCCGAATACCGGGGGGATCCGCAATGAGCAGTTCTTC. Full variable domain (outside the CDR3, taken from reference TRBV7-6 and TRBJ2-1): GAGVSQSPRYKVTKRGQDVALRCDPISGHVSLYWYRQALGQGPEFLTYFNYEAQQDKSGLPNDRFSAERPEGSISTLTIQRTEQRDSAMYRCASSPNTGGIRNEQFFGPGTRLTVL.

V is TRBV28 and J is TRBJ2-7; D gene ambiguous. The CDR3 loop spans 15 amino acids. Germline V CDR1 and CDR2: MDHEN, SYDVKM. With 3 bases removed from V and 0 bases from J, the gap between germline ends came to 12 bases. DNA for the CDR3: TGTGCCAGCAGTTTGGGCTACTCGAGCTCCTACGAGCAGTACTTC. Translating gives CASSLGYSSSYEQYF. The variable domain in full, completed from reference TRBV28 and TRBJ2-7, reads DVKVTQSSRYLVKRTGEKVFLECVQDMDHENMFWYRQDPGLGLRLIYFSYDVKMKEKGDIPEGYSVSREKKERFSLILESASTNQTSMYLCASSLGYSSSYEQYFGPGTRLTVT.

CDR3 in amino acids: CASSSSGRTSGPGGPWEIQETQYF. The CDR3 coding sequence is TGTGCCAGCAGCTCCTCGGGCCGGACTAGCGGGCCAGGGGGTCCTTGGGAGATCCAAGAGACCCAGTACTTC. V usage is TRBV7-1 and J usage is TRBJ2-5; 11 bases match TRBD2. TRBV7-1 is marked as an open reading frame, function uncertain. Trimming at V came to 3 bases and at J to 1 base, leaving 28 bases not matched to a gene. The CDR3 extends over 24 amino acids.

The chain employs TRBV4-1 and TRBJ2-2; the match to TRBD2 covers 10 bases. V was pared by 4 bases and J by 2 bases, with 4 bases of the junction left unmatched. The CDR3 covers 16 residues. The germline V gene has CDR1 MGHRA and CDR2 YSYEKL. The CDR3 here is CASSRTSGVNTGELFF. The CDR3 DNA sequence: TGCGCCAGCAGCCGGACTAGCGGAGTCAACACCGGGGAGCTGTTTTTT.

As regards this clone: The sample holds other DNA sequences that translate to the same CDR3. The V and J genes are TRBV11-2 and TRBJ2-7, with TRBD1 matching over 7 bases. This CDR3 spans 15 amino acids. Germline CDR1 SGHAT, CDR2 FQNNGV. This CDR3 reads CASSLGQASSYEQYV. CDR3 bases: TGCGCCAGCAGCTTAGGACAGGCCAGCTCCTACGAGCAGTACGTC.

V and J are TRBV3-1 (or the pseudogene TRBV3-2) and TRBJ2-2, with a tentative D call TRBD2 (5 bases). CDR3 length equals 15 residues. In germline, CDR1 is LGHDT, CDR2 YNNKEL (reference sequence). V was cut by 1 base and J by 8 bases, with 14 bases left in between. CDR3 sequence: CASSQGTHTAGELFF. CDR3 sequence (DNA): TGTGCCAGCAGCCAAGGGACTCATACTGCGGGGGAGCTGTTTTTT.

This chain connects TRBV10-2 to TRBJ1-1; tentative D call: TRBD1 (6 bases). The CDR3 has 13 amino acids. Trimming cost V 9 bases and J 2 bases, with 13 bases left between them. Germline assignment: CDR1 WSHSY and CDR2 SAAADI. DNA for the CDR3: TGCGCCAGTATGGTACAGGGTAACACTGAAGCTTTCTTT. Translated, it gives CASMVQGNTEAFF.

A note on this clone: This same CDR3 is encoded by further DNA sequences in the sample. The gene calls are TRBV7-2 and TRBJ1-1, with a tentative D call TRBD1 (6 bases). The CDR3 is made up of 13 amino acids. Looked up from germline, CDR1 is SGHTA and CDR2 is FQGNSA. V shed 3 bases and J shed 1 base, with 6 bases lying between them. The CDR3 DNA reads TGTGCCAGCAGCTTGGGACAGAACACTGAAGCTTTCTTT. Protein sequence: CASSLGQNTEAFF. Using reference TRBV7-2 and TRBJ1-1 for the parts outside the CDR3, the full variable domain is GAGVSQSPSNKVTEKGKDVELRCDPISGHTALYWYRQSLGQGLEFLIYFQGNSAPDKSGLPSDRFSAERTGGSVSTLTIQRTQQEDSAVYLCASSLGQNTEAFFGQGTRLTVV.

V gene TRBV5-1 combines with J gene TRBJ2-5, with 8 bases that match TRBD2. After removal of 6 bases from V and 5 bases from J, the junction contained 6 bases not matched to a gene. This CDR3 is 13 amino acids long. The V gene's germline CDR1 is SGHRS and CDR2 YFSETQ. CDR3 DNA sequence: TGCGCCAGCATAGAGACTAGCGTGGAGACCCAGTACTTC. Amino acids: CASIETSVETQYF.

V and J are TRBV28 and TRBJ1-1; D call uncertain. The germline V and J ends were trimmed by 3 bases and 1 base, with 9 bases remaining between them. Per germline, CDR1 MDHEN and CDR2 SYDVKM. The CDR3 runs to 14 residues. The CDR3 sequence: CASSLGTENTEAFF. DNA of the CDR3: TGTGCCAGCAGTTTGGGCACAGAGAACACTGAAGCTTTCTTT.

J is TRBJ2-1 and V is TRBV10-1; the D gene is possibly TRBD2 (5 bases). Between the trimmed V and J ends, which lost 3 bases and 6 bases, there was a span of 15 bases. Germline V gene data show CDR1 as WNHNN and CDR2 as SYGVQD (reference sequence). CDR3 length: 15 amino acids. For the CDR3, the DNA is TGCGCCAGCAGTGACCCGGGTAGAGGGCTCAATGAGCAGTTCTTC. This translates into CASSDPGRGLNEQFF.

This chain joins TRBV6-1 and TRBJ1-5; D is ambiguous. From germline, CDR1 is MNHNS and CDR2 SASEGT. This CDR3 is built from 15 residues. Trimming took off 3 bases at V and 4 bases at J, with 13 bases between the two ends. In DNA form, the CDR3 reads TGTGCCAGCAGTGAGGGAGATACAAGGAATCAGCCCCAGCATTTT. Translated, it gives CASSEGDTRNQPQHF.

V and J are TRBV5-1 and TRBJ2-5; 15 bases map to TRBD2. CDR3 size: 17 residues. Germline V gives CDR1 SGHRS, CDR2 YFSETQ. The V segment lost 4 bases and the J segment 5 bases; nucleotides outside the gene matches: 9. The CDR3 bases are TGCGCCAGCAGCCCACGGACTAGCGGGAGGGCCGGGGAGACCCAGTACTTC. Translated: CASSPRTSGRAGETQYF.

This clone appeared once. The V gene is TRBV5-1, the J gene TRBJ1-2; 7 nucleotides agree with TRBD1. CDR3 length: 13 residues. V lost 1 base and J lost 6; bases outside the gene matches: 3. CDR1 is SGHRS, CDR2 YFSETQ, per germline. The CDR3 nucleotides read TGCGCCAGCAGCTTGACAGGGGAGAATGGCTACACCTTC. As protein: CASSLTGENGYTF.

This clone was detected once. V gene TRBV19 combines with J gene TRBJ2-3; the D gene is possibly TRBD1 (5 bases). Deletions cut 3 bases from V and 4 bases from J, with 11 bases between. CDR1 is LNHDA and CDR2 is SQIVND in the germline V gene (reference sequence). This CDR3 has 14 amino acids. The CDR3, as DNA: TGTGCCAGTAGTATCGGACAACCCCCAGATACGCAGTATTTT. It is translated as CASSIGQPPDTQYF.

The rearrangement links TRBV27 to TRBJ1-2; perhaps TRBD1 as D (6 bases). CDR1 and CDR2 from the germline V gene are MNHEY and SMNVEV (reference sequence). V gave up 3 bases and J gave up 8 bases, with 16 bases separating them. The CDR3 sequence is 14 residues long. CDR3 region: CASSFDRRRGGYTF. The CDR3 nucleotides read TGTGCCAGCAGTTTCGACAGGCGGCGAGGGGGCTACACCTTC.

The chain carries TRBV24-1 and TRBJ1-5; 10 bases match TRBD1. The CDR3 consists of 16 residues. Trimming cost V 4 bases and J 5 bases; bases outside gene matches: 7. CDR1 is KGHDR, CDR2 SFDVKD, per germline. The CDR3 sequence: CATSESGQGEHQPQHF. The CDR3 DNA follows: TGTGCCACCAGTGAATCCGGACAGGGGGAACATCAGCCCCAGCATTTT.

V and J are TRBV3-1 (or the pseudogene TRBV3-2) and TRBJ1-6; maybe TRBD1 (6 bases). This CDR3 comprises 15 residues. The germline V gene encodes CDR1 LGHDT and CDR2 YNNKEL (reference sequence). V lost 1 base to trimming and J lost 5 bases, with 9 bases between them. The CDR3 sequence: CASSQGTGNNSPLHF. The CDR3 nucleotides read TGTGCCAGCAGCCAAGGAACAGGGAATAATTCACCCCTCCACTTT.

The genes are TRBV6-4 and TRBJ2-7; 9 nucleotides agree with TRBD2. V trimming: 6 bases; J trimming: 3 bases; junction bases outside the gene matches: 3. The CDR3 is made up of 13 amino acids. Germline CDR1 and CDR2: MRHNA and SNTAGT. CDR3 loop: CASRTSGFYEQYF. CDR3 coding DNA: TGTGCCAGCAGAACTAGCGGGTTCTACGAGCAGTACTTC.